Each of the 19 T cell receptor beta chains below was sequenced from the same sample in a study of cytomegalovirus exposure and HLA in healthy donors. Both 60 Vbeta primers and 13 Jbeta primers went into the PCR. Libraries were prepared by immunoSEQ multiplex PCR; TCRdb keeps only in-frame clonotypes and omits some of them. The sample yields 150,000 to 200,000 clones, roughly 60% seen once. The sequenced sample consisted of PBMCs. These receptors all stem from a man aged 35 to 55 in good health and CMV-seronegative.

The CDR3 loop is CASRQGLTYEQYF. CDR3 bases: TGTGCCAGCCGACAGGGTTTAACCTACGAGCAGTACTTC. The gene calls are TRBV6-1 and TRBJ2-7, with TRBD1 matching over 7 bases. Germline CDR1 and CDR2: MNHNS and SASEGT. V was pared by 8 bases and J by 2 bases, with 6 bases of the junction left unmatched. The CDR3 consists of 13 residues.

V is TRBV19 and J is TRBJ1-5; D remains unclear. The V gene lost 8 bases and the J gene lost 0 bases, with 14 bases spanning the gap. This CDR3 spans 15 amino acids. Germline V gives CDR1 LNHDA, CDR2 SQIVND (reference sequence). CDR3 residues: CASSLWSYSNQPQHF. As DNA, the CDR3 is TGTGCCAGTTCGCTCTGGAGCTATAGCAATCAGCCCCAGCATTTT.

For this clone: One end of the junction varies from germline; a read error may be responsible. The rearrangement joins TRBV7-9 to TRBJ2-4; the D gene is possibly TRBD2 (6 bases). CDR3 size: 15 residues. Germline CDR1 reads SEHNR; CDR2 reads FQNEAQ (reference sequence). CDR3 in DNA: TGTTCCAGCAGCTTAGGGACGGGAGAGGAAAACATTCAGTACTTC. Its translation is CSSSLGTGEENIQYF.

The rearrangement links TRBV15 to TRBJ2-7; a possible D gene is TRBD2 (5 bases). The CDR3 length is 14 residues. Trimming shortened V by 0 bases and J by 2 bases, and 8 bases separated the two germline ends. Germline V gene data show CDR1 as LNHNV and CDR2 as YYDKDF (reference sequence). DNA for the CDR3: TGTGCCACCAGCAGAGATCGGGGAGCCTACGAGCAGTACTTC. Residues: CATSRDRGAYEQYF. The variable domain in full, completed from reference TRBV15 and TRBJ2-7, reads DAMVIQNPRYQVTQFGKPVTLSCSQTLNHNVMYWYQQKSSQAPKLLFHYYDKDFNNEADTPDNFQSRRPNTSFCFLDIRSPGLGDTAMYLCATSRDRGAYEQYFGPGTRLTVT.

Note on this clone: The junction departs from the called germline gene at one end, perhaps through a read error. The chain has TRBV10-3 and TRBJ2-1; tentatively, D is TRBD2 (6 bases). The CDR3 runs to 14 residues. Germline V gene data show CDR1 as ENHRY and CDR2 as SYGVKD. Here the CDR3 reads CAMTSSPDYKEQFF. As DNA, the CDR3 is TGTGCCATGACCTCCTCCCCGGACTACAAAGAGCAGTTCTTC.

V and J are TRBV2 and TRBJ2-5; no clear D. In germline, CDR1 is SNHLY, CDR2 FYNNEI. The CDR3 has 12 amino acids. Trimming removed 2 bases at V and 7 bases at J, with 8 bases between. The CDR3 DNA sequence: TGTGCCAGCAGTGAACTTGCAGGGACCCAGTACTTC. It codes for CASSELAGTQYF.

This chain links TRBV4-1 with TRBJ2-7; D not resolved. Trimming took 1 base from V and 0 from J, leaving 7 bases between them. Germline V gene lookup returns CDR1 MGHRA and CDR2 YSYEKL. The CDR3 length is 14 residues. The CDR3 coding sequence is TGCGCCAGCAGCCAAGCAGAAAGCTCCTACGAGCAGTACTTC. Protein product: CASSQAESSYEQYF.

This chain links TRBV27 with TRBJ2-1, with 7 bases matching TRBD2. Germline loops: CDR1 MNHEY, CDR2 SMNVEV (reference sequence). The CDR3 runs to 14 residues. V was clipped by 2 bases and J by 6 bases; unmatched bases: 4. CDR3 DNA sequence: TGTGCCAGCAGTTTAGGCGGGAGAGGCAATGAGCAGTTCTTC. It is translated as CASSLGGRGNEQFF.

V gene TRBV28 combines with J gene TRBJ2-3, with a weak D call TRBD2 (7 bases). The CDR3 runs to 15 residues. The germline V gene has CDR1 MDHEN and CDR2 SYDVKM. V was clipped by 7 bases and J by 1 base, with 15 bases between them. CDR3 nucleotides: TGTGCCAGCATCCCGAGGCGGGGGCGCACAGATACGCAGTATTTT. Encoded protein: CASIPRRGRTDTQYF.

J is TRBJ2-3 and V is TRBV10-3, with D unresolved. The V gene lost 1 base and the J gene lost 0 bases, with 8 bases spanning the gap. The CDR3 is made up of 15 amino acids. Germline V gene sequence: CDR1 ENHRY, CDR2 SYGVKD. CDR3 region: CAISELAPSTDTQYF. The CDR3 DNA reads as TGTGCCATCAGTGAGTTAGCCCCTAGCACAGATACGCAGTATTTT.

Turning to this clone: The same CDR3 arises from other DNA sequences in this sample as well. The chain joins TRBV19 to TRBJ2-7; 13 bases line up with TRBD2. V lost 5 bases to trimming and J lost 3 bases; unmatched junction nucleotides: 1. The germline gives CDR1 LNHDA, CDR2 SQIVND (reference sequence). This CDR3 spans 14 amino acids. Here the CDR3 reads CASSWTSGSYEQYF. CDR3 DNA: TGTGCCAGTAGTTGGACTAGCGGGAGCTACGAGCAGTACTTC.

This clone was detected only a few times. The chain employs TRBV28 and TRBJ1-1; D is possibly TRBD1 (6 bases). With 6 bases removed from V and 0 bases from J, the gap between germline ends came to 17 bases. Germline values: CDR1 MDHEN, CDR2 SYDVKM. The CDR3 runs 16 residues. CDR3 coding DNA: TGTGCCAGCAGGACCCCAGGGGCAAGTATGAACACTGAAGCTTTCTTT. Its protein product is CASRTPGASMNTEAFF.

This clone was detected only a few times. The gene calls are TRBV11-2 and TRBJ2-3; no clear D gene. This CDR3 region has 12 residues. The germline V gene has CDR1 SGHAT and CDR2 FQNNGV. The V and J ends lost 5 bases and 0 bases respectively, with 3 bases between them. The CDR3 region is CASSLSTDTQYF. In nucleotides, the CDR3 is TGTGCCAGCAGCCTAAGCACAGATACGCAGTATTTT. Variable domain in full (rest from reference TRBV11-2 and TRBJ2-3): EAGVAQSPRYKIIEKRQSVAFWCNPISGHATLYWYQQILGQGPKLLIQFQNNGVVDDSQLPKDRFSAERLKGVDSTLKIQPAKLEDSAVYLCASSLSTDTQYFGPGTRLTVL.

The chain links TRBV29-1 to TRBJ1-5, with D possibly being TRBD1 (5 bases). The CDR3 totals 13 residues. Looked up from germline, CDR1 is SQVTM and CDR2 is ANQGSEA. V was trimmed by 4 bases and J by 3 bases, leaving 10 bases between them. The CDR3 sequence is CSVGEDNNQPQHF. The CDR3 DNA reads TGCAGCGTTGGCGAGGACAACAATCAGCCCCAGCATTTT.

This clone was counted between two and nine times. The chain carries TRBV4-3 and TRBJ2-7, with a weak D call TRBD2 (5 bases). The germline CDR1 and CDR2 sequences are LGHNA and YSLEER. Trimming removed 0 bases from V and 0 bases from J, with 9 bases in between. The CDR3 covers 15 residues. The CDR3 protein is CASSQDRGYSYEQYF. Here the CDR3 DNA reads TGCGCCAGCAGCCAAGATCGAGGGTACTCCTACGAGCAGTACTTC.

The chain recombines TRBV2 with TRBJ2-3; D gene uncertain. This CDR3 comprises 14 residues. The germline V and J ends were trimmed by 3 bases and 0 bases, with 7 bases remaining between them. Germline CDR1 and CDR2: SNHLY and FYNNEI. Here the CDR3 DNA reads TGTGCCAGCAGTGATGACGGGAGCACAGATACGCAGTATTTT. Its protein product is CASSDDGSTDTQYF.

CDR3 protein: CSGQRAGDEQYF. CDR3 DNA sequence: TGCAGCGGGCAAAGGGCAGGGGACGAGCAGTACTTC. V and J are TRBV29-1 and TRBJ2-7; D might be TRBD1 (6 bases). Germline assignment: CDR1 SQVTM and CDR2 ANQGSEA. This CDR3 has 12 residues. With 7 bases removed from V and 5 bases from J, the gap between germline ends came to 15 bases.

As concerns this clone: At one of its ends the junction is not consistent with the germline gene, which may arise from a read error. The gene calls are TRBV4-1 and TRBJ2-7, with 8 nucleotides matching TRBD2. The CDR3 consists of 16 residues. Germline V CDR1 and CDR2: MGHRA, YSYEKL. DNA for the CDR3: TGCGCCAGCAGCCATAGATTGAGCGGGAGTACCTACGAGCGGTACTTC. Translated, it gives CASSHRLSGSTYERYF.

The chain combines TRBV5-5 with TRBJ2-1; the match to TRBD2 covers 8 bases. The germline V gene has CDR1 SGHKS and CDR2 YYEKEE (reference sequence). CDR3 length: 15 amino acids. V lost 5 bases, J lost 4 bases, and 8 bases stayed unmatched. CDR3 DNA sequence: TGTGCCAGCAGTTTTCGGGAGGGGGGGTACAATGAGCAGTTCTTC. Translating gives CASSFREGGYNEQFF.